This T cell receptor beta chain was sequenced in a study of T cells of healthy individuals. This CDR3 contains 18 residues. TCRdb analysed the 5' RACE reads with MiXCR anew, one entry per CDR3 protein. The data hold under 70,000 distinct CDR3 sequences, with approximately 14% observed a single time. The sequence was obtained from a human donor in good health. This chain connects TRBV21-1 to TRBJ1-4; the table's D call of TRBD1 was not tested on the DNA. TRBV21-1 constitutes a pseudogene. DNA for the CDR3: TGTGCCAGCAGCAAAGCAAGGACAGGGATCGCAACTAATGAAAAACTGTTTTTT. It encodes CASSKARTGIATNEKLFF.